Each of the 27 T cell receptor beta chains below was sequenced from the same sample in a study of CD8 T cells in ankylosing spondylitis. Study-level results: Apparently characteristic of ankylosing spondylitis blood was a TCR beta motif (fewer than ten highly homologous variants).

Antigens of these TCRs are unknown. TCRdb independently ran MiXCR on the 5' RACE reads; one entry per CDR3 protein. Among around 430,000 distinct CDR3 sequences listed, more than 15% were seen once. Sequenced sample: blood, either unsorted or a sorted T cell fraction (not recorded which). The source is a male donor with ankylosing spondylitis.

The rearrangement uses TRBV6-2 or TRBV6-3 and TRBJ1-2; a possible D gene is TRBD1 (5 bases). CDR3 length equals 12 residues. Germline values: CDR1 MNHEY, CDR2 SVGEGT. The V gene lost 4 bases and the J gene lost 8 bases, with 11 bases spanning the gap. This CDR3 reads CASSSHRTGYTF. CDR3 bases: TGTGCCAGCAGTTCACACAGGACCGGCTACACCTTC.

This clonotype was seen more than once but under ten times. This chain connects TRBV7-2 to TRBJ2-1; 12 bases are shared with TRBD2. This CDR3 comprises 15 residues. Germline trimming cut 4 bases from V and 9 bases from J; bases unmatched to any gene: 7. In germline, CDR1 is SGHTA, CDR2 FQGNSA. The DNA of the CDR3 is TGTGCCAGCAGCTCTAGCGGGGGGGCGTCGAGTGAGCAGTTCTTC. Translating gives CASSSSGGASSEQFF.

This clonotype was seen only a few times. The CDR3 DNA reads TGTGCCAGCAGCTTAGGGTGGGGGGGGTACAAAAACATTCAGTACTTC. Translating it yields CASSLGWGGYKNIQYF. This chain connects TRBV7-2 to TRBJ2-4; 7 bases line up with TRBD2. Unmatched junction bases numbered 6, after V lost 1 base and J lost 3 bases. The germline V gene encodes CDR1 SGHTA and CDR2 FQGNSA. The CDR3 is 16 amino acids.

There are many counts of this clonotype. CDR3 amino acids: CASSKTLVYTF. The CDR3 DNA sequence: TGTGCCAGCAGTAAAACCCTTGTATACACCTTC. The genes are TRBV12-3 or TRBV12-4 and TRBJ1-2; D remains ambiguous. The CDR3 is 11 amino acids. V was cut by 5 bases and J by 11 bases, with 12 bases left in between.

In its sample, this clonotype was seen a few times. The V call is TRBV6-1, the J call TRBJ2-1; D is undetermined. This CDR3 contains 14 residues. Germline V gene sequence: CDR1 MNHNS, CDR2 SASEGT. Trimming shortened V by 5 bases and J by 4 bases, and 12 bases separated the two germline ends. CDR3 in amino acids: CASSRGPKYNEQFF. As DNA, the CDR3 is TGTGCCAGCAGTCGCGGACCTAAATACAATGAGCAGTTCTTC.

Only a few counts were recorded for this clonotype. The chain couples TRBV28 to TRBJ2-5; D is uncertain. This CDR3 has 12 amino acids. Germline V CDR1 and CDR2: MDHEN, SYDVKM. V was trimmed by 5 bases and J by 7 bases, leaving 11 bases between them. The CDR3 bases are TGTGCCAGCAGTGGTGGGGTCGGGACCCAGTACTTC. This gives the protein CASSGGVGTQYF.

This clonotype was seen a few times. The CDR3 nucleotides read TGTGCCAGCAGCAGACAGGGTAATAGCTATGGCTACACCTTC. Translating it yields CASSRQGNSYGYTF. The chain links TRBV6-1 to TRBJ1-2; 7 nucleotides match TRBD1. V lost 6 bases to trimming and J lost 4 bases; unmatched junction nucleotides: 8. The germline V gene has CDR1 MNHNS and CDR2 SASEGT. This CDR3 comprises 14 residues.

V usage is TRBV5-4 and J usage is TRBJ2-3; D might be TRBD2 (6 bases). With 0 bases removed from V and 5 bases from J, the gap between germline ends came to 10 bases. From germline, CDR1 is SGHNT and CDR2 YYREEE (reference sequence). The CDR3 sequence is 14 residues long. DNA of the CDR3: TGTGCCAGCAGCTTGGAGGGTAGCGGAGATACGCAGTATTTT. Protein: CASSLEGSGDTQYF.

A word on this clonotype: The junction departs from germline at one end; a sequencing error may be responsible. The chain combines TRBV20-1 with TRBJ1-2; D not resolved. CDR1 and CDR2 (germline): DFQATT, SNEGSKA (reference sequence). The CDR3 sequence is 13 residues long. The CDR3 nucleotides read TGCAGTGCCCAGGTCGGGGAAGGCTATGGCTACTCCTTC. Its translation: CSAQVGEGYGYSF.

The rearrangement joins TRBV11-3 to TRBJ2-1; maybe TRBD1 (6 bases). The CDR3 is made up of 15 amino acids. Trimming took 5 bases from V and 0 from J, leaving 11 bases between them. The V gene's germline CDR1 is SGHNT and CDR2 YENEEA. The CDR3 DNA reads as TGTGCCAGCAGCCAAGGACAGATCTCCTACAATGAGCAGTTCTTC. It yields the protein CASSQGQISYNEQFF.

The V call is TRBV12-3 or TRBV12-4, the J call TRBJ2-5, with TRBD1 matching 8 bases. The length of the CDR3 is 15 residues. V gave up 5 bases and J gave up 2 bases; unmatched junction bases: 7. The CDR3 coding sequence is TGTGCCAGCAGTCTGGACAGGGTAGGGCAAGAGACCCAGTACTTC. Translation: CASSLDRVGQETQYF.

This clonotype was detected a few times. The chain couples TRBV5-5 to TRBJ2-5; maybe TRBD2 (5 bases). Germline V gene sequence: CDR1 SGHKS, CDR2 YYEKEE (reference sequence). The ends were cut back, 2 bases at V and 5 bases at J, with 16 bases in the middle. The CDR3 covers 15 residues. The CDR3 protein is CASSFPWGVGETQYF. In DNA form, the CDR3 reads TGTGCCAGCAGCTTTCCCTGGGGAGTGGGGGAGACCCAGTACTTC.

This clonotype was seen more than once but under ten times. The chain joins TRBV11-2 to TRBJ2-4; D may match TRBD1 or TRBD2 (5 bases each). V dropped 0 bases and J dropped 2 bases, with 11 bases sitting between them. Looked up from germline, CDR1 is SGHAT and CDR2 is FQNNGV. The CDR3 is 16 residues long. CDR3 protein: CASSLDGWGTKNIQYF. The CDR3 coding sequence is TGTGCCAGCAGCTTAGACGGGTGGGGGACCAAAAACATTCAGTACTTC.

This sequence joins TRBV12-3 or TRBV12-4 and TRBJ2-6; TRBD2 might be the D (7 bases). There are 19 residues in the CDR3. V was shortened by 1 base and J by 2 bases, with 18 bases between the two germline ends. CDR3 protein: CASSLGGEGEVTGANVLTF. CDR3 DNA: TGTGCCAGCAGTTTAGGAGGGGAGGGGGAGGTGACTGGGGCCAACGTCCTGACTTTC.

The chain links TRBV4-1 to TRBJ2-1, with 8 bases matching TRBD2. The V and J ends lost 1 base and 3 bases, in that order; junction bases with no gene match: 8. The germline CDR1 and CDR2 sequences are MGHRA and YSYEKL. CDR3 length: 17 residues. The CDR3 sequence: CASSQGRAGVNYNEQFF. CDR3 DNA sequence: TGCGCCAGCAGCCAAGGTAGAGCGGGAGTTAACTACAATGAGCAGTTCTTC.

The V and J genes are TRBV7-3 and TRBJ2-1, with no clear D. The CDR3 consists of 13 residues. V was shortened by 0 bases and J by 9 bases, with 9 bases between the two germline ends. Germline V gene lookup returns CDR1 SGHTA and CDR2 FQGTGA. Here the CDR3 reads CASSLTPFIEQFF. For the CDR3, the DNA is TGTGCCAGCAGCTTAACCCCATTTATTGAGCAGTTCTTC.

This clonotype has just a few counts. The rearrangement links TRBV20-1 to TRBJ1-2, with a tentative D call TRBD1 (5 bases). The CDR3 runs 12 residues. V dropped 4 bases and J dropped 4 bases, with 10 bases sitting between them. Germline loops: CDR1 DFQATT, CDR2 SNEGSKA (reference sequence). This CDR3 is CSAIATVYGYTF. In DNA form, the CDR3 reads TGCAGTGCTATCGCGACAGTCTATGGCTACACCTTC.

The J gene is TRBJ2-3, the V gene TRBV11-3; D unresolved. The CDR3 contains 12 residues. In germline, CDR1 is SGHNT, CDR2 YENEEA. V lost 8 bases to trimming and J lost 2 bases, with 8 bases between them. CDR3 sequence: CASERFTDTQYF. CDR3 DNA: TGTGCCAGCGAAAGGTTCACAGATACGCAGTATTTT.

The gene calls are TRBV20-1 and TRBJ2-5; 7 positions match TRBD2. Germline values: CDR1 DFQATT, CDR2 SNEGSKA (reference sequence). The CDR3 runs to 15 residues. Germline trimming cut 5 bases from V and 2 bases from J; bases unmatched to any gene: 11. The CDR3 DNA sequence: TGCAGTGCTCCTGGTGGCGGGAGCAAACAAGAGACCCAGTACTTC. Encoded protein: CSAPGGGSKQETQYF.

In this sample, this clonotype turned up many times. The chain employs TRBV29-1 and TRBJ2-1, with a possible D match to TRBD2 (6 bases). The CDR3 is made up of 14 amino acids. V was clipped by 4 bases and J by 4 bases, with 14 bases between them. Germline loops: CDR1 SQVTM, CDR2 ANQGSEA. CDR3 sequence: CSVGAGGTYNEQFF. CDR3 DNA sequence: TGCAGCGTTGGGGCTGGGGGGACGTACAATGAGCAGTTCTTC.

There are a few counts of this clonotype. V usage is TRBV2 and J usage is TRBJ2-4; either TRBD1 or TRBD2 may fit D (5 bases each). V lost 2 bases and J 2 bases, leaving 10 bases between the germline ends. The germline gives CDR1 SNHLY, CDR2 FYNNEI. The length of the CDR3 is 15 residues. The CDR3 region is CASSERDVTKNIQYF. The CDR3 region has the DNA TGTGCCAGCAGTGAAAGGGACGTCACCAAAAACATTCAGTACTTC.

This clonotype was found a few times. The V call is TRBV6-1, the J call TRBJ2-2; 10 bases agree with TRBD1. V lost 6 bases, J lost 7 bases, and 5 bases stayed unmatched. Germline CDR1 is MNHNS and CDR2 is SASEGT. The CDR3 has 14 amino acids. In DNA, the CDR3 is TGTGCCAGCAGGCCCGGACAGGGGGTCGGGGAGCTGTTTTTT. It specifies CASRPGQGVGELFF.

The gene calls are TRBV6-2 or TRBV6-3 and TRBJ1-5; D ambiguous. Trimming removed 5 bases at V and 7 bases at J, with 15 bases between. CDR1 and CDR2 from the germline V gene are MNHEY and SVGEGT. The CDR3 spans 14 residues. The CDR3, as DNA: TGTGCCAGCAGTCCACAGCCCCGGAGACAGCCCCAGCATTTT. This codes for CASSPQPRRQPQHF.

This clonotype showed up just a few times. The chain employs TRBV7-2 and TRBJ1-5; 8 nucleotides line up with TRBD1. This CDR3 comprises 15 residues. The V gene end was trimmed by 1 base and the J gene end by 7 bases; junction bases not matched to a gene: 6. Germline V CDR1 and CDR2: SGHTA, FQGNSA. The CDR3 region is CASSLGDRSIQPQHF. The CDR3 DNA follows: TGTGCCAGCAGCTTAGGGGACAGGAGTATCCAGCCCCAGCATTTT. The variable domain in full, completed from reference TRBV7-2 and TRBJ1-5, reads GAGVSQSPSNKVTEKGKDVELRCDPISGHTALYWYRQSLGQGLEFLIYFQGNSAPDKSGLPSDRFSAERTGGSVSTLTIQRTQQEDSAVYLCASSLGDRSIQPQHFGDGTRLSIL.

This chain links TRBV18 with TRBJ1-1; D unclear. Germline CDR1 is KGHSH and CDR2 is LQKENI. CDR3 length: 13 residues. V lost 5 bases to trimming and J lost 3 bases, with 10 bases between them. CDR3 loop: CASSSVPDTEAFF. CDR3 sequence (DNA): TGTGCCAGCTCATCCGTTCCGGACACTGAAGCTTTCTTT.

This clonotype has a handful of counts. The chain joins TRBV9 to TRBJ2-5, with no clear D. Germline CDR1 is SGDLS and CDR2 is YYNGEE. The V end was cut by 4 bases, the J end by 5 bases, with 15 bases between. This CDR3 is built from 14 residues. As DNA, the CDR3 is TGTGCCAGCAGCCCCCGCTCACCGGGTGAGACCCAGTACTTC. It yields the protein CASSPRSPGETQYF.

The V call is TRBV20-1, the J call TRBJ2-1, with 11 bases aligning to TRBD2. Germline V CDR1 and CDR2: DFQATT, SNEGSKA (reference sequence). The junction had 8 bases not matched to a gene; V was cut back by 5 bases and J by 5 bases. The CDR3 spans 15 residues. The CDR3 DNA sequence: TGCAGTGCTCCAGGGGGACTAGCGGTAGACAATGAGCAGTTCTTC. As protein: CSAPGGLAVDNEQFF.